Listed below are T cell receptor beta chains from one sample, sequenced in a study of T cell clones after liver transplantation. Sequenced by immunoSEQ multiplex PCR; TCRdb stores in-frame clones only, minus some. Here the sample spans around 51,000 clones, about nine tenths being singletons. Source: CD8+ T cells from blood, taken 12 months after liver transplant. These TCRs come from a human patient who received a liver transplant. The T cells may come from the graft donor. CDR3s include the opening cysteine and the closing phenylalanine or tryptophan. D genes are given only for firm matches. Size is stated for part of the rows, as once, few or many counts, or as a class when the clone is expanded.

v_call	j_call	d_call	clone_size	cdr3_nt	cdr3_aa
TRBV19	TRBJ2-7	TRBD2	-	TGTGCCAGTAGTACAGGACTAGCGAGCTACGAGCAGTACTTC	CASSTGLASYEQYF
TRBV7-8	TRBJ2-5	-	-	TGTGCCAGCAGCGCGGGACAGCCCCAAGAGACCCAGTACTTC	CASSAGQPQETQYF
TRBV19	TRBJ2-1	-	-	TGTGCCAGTAGCGGGGGTCACAATGAGCAGTTCTTC	CASSGGHNEQFF
TRBV4-1	TRBJ2-7	-	few	TGCGCCAGCAGCCCGGGGTACGAGCAGTACTTC	CASSPGYEQYF
TRBV6-5	TRBJ1-4	TRBD1	-	TGTGCCAGCAGTCTGGACAGGGGAGGGGAAAAACTGTTTTTT	CASSLDRGGEKLFF
TRBV7-2	TRBJ2-1	-	once	TGTGCCAGCAGCTACCGGGACGGCCTCAATGAGCAGTTCTTC	CASSYRDGLNEQFF
TRBV19	TRBJ2-1	-	medium-sized	TGTGCCAGTAGTTTCCCAGAGGGGCGGCCGAGCTCCTACAATGAGCAGTTCTTC	CASSFPEGRPSSYNEQFF
TRBV5-4	TRBJ2-1	-	-	TGTGCCAGCAGCGTTAGTGTGTTGAATGAGCAGTTCTTC	CASSVSVLNEQFF
TRBV7-9	TRBJ1-4	-	-	TGTGCCAGCAGCTTGGGCTACACAACTAATGAAAAACTGTTTTTT	CASSLGYTTNEKLFF
TRBV28	TRBJ2-1	TRBD1	-	TGTGCCAGCAGTTTATGGGGACAGGGGGCTGATGAGCAGTTCTTC	CASSLWGQGADEQFF
TRBV14	TRBJ2-7	-	-	TGTGCCAGCAGCCAAAGGTTAACCCACGAGCAGTACTTC	CASSQRLTHEQYF
TRBV29-1	TRBJ2-2	-	-	TGCAGCGTTCGCAGGGCCAACACCGGGGAGCTGTTTTTT	CSVRRANTGELFF
TRBV21-1	TRBJ2-1	-	-	TGTGCCAGCAGCAAAGGACTAGCGGGAGACAATGAGCAGTTCTTC	CASSKGLAGDNEQFF
TRBV6-6	TRBJ1-4	TRBD1	-	TGTGCCAGCAGTTCCGACAGGGGAGCCGCAGAAAAACTGTTTTTT	CASSSDRGAAEKLFF
TRBV28	TRBJ2-5	-	-	TGTGCCAGCGGCAGGGTTGAGGAGACCCAGTACTTC	CASGRVEETQYF
TRBV27	TRBJ2-7	-	-	TGTGCCAGCAGTGGGCAGGGTGCCGAGCAGTACTTC	CASSGQGAEQYF
TRBV27	TRBJ2-7	-	-	TGTGCCAGCAGCCCCGGGACCCGCCCGGACGAGCAGTACTTC	CASSPGTRPDEQYF
TRBV4-3	TRBJ1-3	-	-	TGCGCCAGCAGCCAAGATATCGCAGATCCCTCTGGAAACACCATATATTTT	CASSQDIADPSGNTIYF
TRBV7-8	TRBJ2-5	TRBD2	-	TGTGCCAGCAGCTTACAACCAGCGGGAGGGCCCCCAGAGACCCAGTACTTC	CASSLQPAGGPPETQYF
TRBV20-1	TRBJ1-2	-	-	TGCAGTGCTAGAGGGAGGGGCTACACCTTC	CSARGRGYTF
TRBV9	TRBJ2-1	TRBD2	-	TGTGCCAGCAGCGTAGATAGCGGGAGGGCCAATGAGCAGTTCTTC	CASSVDSGRANEQFF
TRBV30	TRBJ1-5	-	once	TGTGCCTGGGAGGATTCGAGCAATCAGCCCCAGCATTTT	CAWEDSSNQPQHF
TRBV11-2	TRBJ2-1	-	-	TGTGCCAGCAGTAGGGACAAGCTATACAATGAGCAGTTCTTC	CASSRDKLYNEQFF
TRBV19	TRBJ1-4	-	-	TGTGCCAGTCCGGCCAATGAAAAACTGTTTTTT	CASPANEKLFF
TRBV14	TRBJ1-1	TRBD1	few	TGTGCCAGCAGCCAGGACAGGGTAAATCCTGAAGCTTTCTTT	CASSQDRVNPEAFF
TRBV9	TRBJ2-3	TRBD2	-	TGTGCCAGCAGCTCCGGGGGGGGGCAGCCCACAGATACGCAGTATTTT	CASSSGGGQPTDTQYF
TRBV5-1	TRBJ1-5	-	few	TGCGCCAGCAGTCTTACAGGGAATCAGCCCCAGCATTTT	CASSLTGNQPQHF
TRBV16	TRBJ1-1	TRBD1	-	TGTGCCAGCATCTGGACAGGGGAAGCTGAAGCTTTCTTT	CASIWTGEAEAFF
TRBV2	TRBJ2-5	-	-	TGTGCCAGCAGTCAGATACCGGGCCTAGGGGAGACCCAGTACTTC	CASSQIPGLGETQYF
TRBV27	TRBJ1-2	TRBD1	few	TGTGCCAGCAGCAGGTCCGGGACAGGGACCGGCTACACCTTC	CASSRSGTGTGYTF
TRBV14	TRBJ2-5	TRBD2	-	TGTGCCAGCAGCCCGTCAATCCCGGGACTAGCGCCGGCTTGGTACCAAGAGACCCAGTACTTC	CASSPSIPGLAPAWYQETQYF
TRBV11-2	TRBJ2-7	-	-	TGTGCCAGCAGCTTAGGGGACTGGTACGAGCAGTACTTC	CASSLGDWYEQYF
TRBV6-1	TRBJ1-2	-	-	TGTGCCAGCAGTGGGTTCGGGACCCTCTATGGCTACACCTTC	CASSGFGTLYGYTF
TRBV19	TRBJ1-1	TRBD1	many	TGTGCCAGTACTCCAGGGGGCACTGAAGCTTTCTTT	CASTPGGTEAFF
TRBV30	TRBJ2-1	-	-	TGTGCCTGGAGTGTGGGCCTCCCCGGAAATGAGCAGTTCTTC	CAWSVGLPGNEQFF
TRBV28	TRBJ2-7	-	-	TGTGCCAGCAGTTATCCGGGAAACGAGCAGTACTTC	CASSYPGNEQYF
TRBV10-2	TRBJ2-1	-	-	TGCGCCAGCAGTTTGTATGAGGAGCAGTTCTTC	CASSLYEEQFF
TRBV5-5	TRBJ2-7	TRBD2	-	TGTGCCAGCAGCTTACTAGCGAGGTACGAGCAGTACTTC	CASSLLARYEQYF
TRBV7-9	TRBJ2-1	-	few	TGTGCCAGCAGCTTAGTACGCAGCAATGAGCAGTTCTTC	CASSLVRSNEQFF
TRBV29-1	TRBJ2-3	TRBD1	-	TGCAGCGTTGAAGATCCAAACAGGGGCAGAGATACGCAGTATTTT	CSVEDPNRGRDTQYF
TRBV27	TRBJ2-1	-	-	TGTGCCAGTAAATCGGGAGCCTACAATGAGCAGTTCTTC	CASKSGAYNEQFF
TRBV9	TRBJ1-1	-	-	TGTGCCAGCAGCGTATCCTGGGGTAGGGAAGCTTTCTTT	CASSVSWGREAFF
TRBV28	TRBJ1-5	-	-	TGTGCCAGCAGTTTTGGAAGGCAGGGATTGGGCGATCAGCCCCAGCATTTT	CASSFGRQGLGDQPQHF
TRBV29-1	TRBJ2-2	-	-	TGCAGCGTTGAAACCAGGGGAGGTGGGAACACCGGGGAGCTGTTTTTT	CSVETRGGGNTGELFF
TRBV28	TRBJ2-7	-	-	TGTGCCAGCAGGGGGGGACCCTACGAGCAGTACTTC	CASRGGPYEQYF
TRBV28	TRBJ1-5	-	-	TGTGCCAGCAGTGGGACACACTCTCAGCCCCAGCATTTT	CASSGTHSQPQHF
TRBV4-2	TRBJ2-7	TRBD2	-	TGTGCCAGCAGCCACGGGACTAGCGGAACCTACGAGCAGTACTTC	CASSHGTSGTYEQYF
TRBV6-1	TRBJ2-7	-	-	TGTGCCAGCAGTGAAGCGGGCGGGGTTTCCCCCTACGAGCAGTACTTC	CASSEAGGVSPYEQYF
TRBV7-9	TRBJ1-1	-	-	TGTGCCAGCAGCTTAGGCGCAGGGTGGGAGAACACTGAAGCTTTCTTT	CASSLGAGWENTEAFF
TRBV7-8	TRBJ2-1	-	-	TGTGCCAGCAGCCCCTTGGGTAGCGCCGAGAGCTCCTACAATGAGCAGTTCTTC	CASSPLGSAESSYNEQFF
TRBV5-6	TRBJ1-2	-	-	TGTGCCAGCAGCTTTAAGACACCGACAACTAACTATGGCTACACCTTC	CASSFKTPTTNYGYTF
TRBV19	TRBJ1-2	-	-	TGTGCCAGTAGTAGAAAGTTAGCTAACTATGGCTACACCTTC	CASSRKLANYGYTF
TRBV5-6	TRBJ2-1	-	-	TGTGCCAGCAGCTTCCCCAGCCGACGGCTAAACAATGAGCAGTTCTTC	CASSFPSRRLNNEQFF
TRBV28	TRBJ1-1	-	-	TGTGCCAGCAGTTTCACCTCGGAGAACACTGAAGCTTTCTTT	CASSFTSENTEAFF
TRBV10-2	TRBJ2-7	TRBD1	-	TGCGCCACCAGACCGGGACAGGGTTACGAGCAGTACTTC	CATRPGQGYEQYF
TRBV2	TRBJ2-1	TRBD2	-	TGTGCCAGCAGTGAGACTAGCGGGTCGTCCTACAATGAGCAGTTCTTC	CASSETSGSSYNEQFF
TRBV15	TRBJ1-1	-	once	TGTGCCACCAGCAGAAACCCCGGGACGGGGATATCTTGGACTGAAGCTTTCTTT	CATSRNPGTGISWTEAFF
TRBV13	TRBJ2-5	-	-	TGTGCCAGCAGCTTAGCCGGCGGGGAAGAGACCCAGTACTTC	CASSLAGGEETQYF